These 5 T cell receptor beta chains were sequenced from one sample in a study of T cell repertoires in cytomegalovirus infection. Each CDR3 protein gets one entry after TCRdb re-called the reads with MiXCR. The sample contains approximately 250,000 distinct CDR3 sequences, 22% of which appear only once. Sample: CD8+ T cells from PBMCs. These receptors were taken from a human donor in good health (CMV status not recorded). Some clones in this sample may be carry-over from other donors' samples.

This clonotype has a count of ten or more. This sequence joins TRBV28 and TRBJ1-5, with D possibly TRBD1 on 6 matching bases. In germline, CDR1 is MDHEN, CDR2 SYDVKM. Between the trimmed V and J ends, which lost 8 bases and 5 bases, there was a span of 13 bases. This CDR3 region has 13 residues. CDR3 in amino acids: CASSGTIHQPQHF. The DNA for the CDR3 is TGTGCCAGCTCCGGGACAATCCATCAGCCCCAGCATTTT.

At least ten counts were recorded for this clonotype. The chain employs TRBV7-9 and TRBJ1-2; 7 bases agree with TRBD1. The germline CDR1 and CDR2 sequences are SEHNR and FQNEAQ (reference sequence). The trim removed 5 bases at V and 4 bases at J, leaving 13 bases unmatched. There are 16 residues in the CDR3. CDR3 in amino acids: CASSPSTGTASYGYTF. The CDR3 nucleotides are TGTGCCAGCAGCCCATCGACCGGGACAGCCTCCTATGGCTACACCTTC.

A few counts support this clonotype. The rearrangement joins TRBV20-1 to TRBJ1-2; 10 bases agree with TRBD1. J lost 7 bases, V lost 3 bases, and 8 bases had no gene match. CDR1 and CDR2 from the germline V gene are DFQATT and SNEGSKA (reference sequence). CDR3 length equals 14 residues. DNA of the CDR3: TGCAGTGCTAGTTCACCGGGACAGGGGCCTGGCTACACCTTC. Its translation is CSASSPGQGPGYTF.

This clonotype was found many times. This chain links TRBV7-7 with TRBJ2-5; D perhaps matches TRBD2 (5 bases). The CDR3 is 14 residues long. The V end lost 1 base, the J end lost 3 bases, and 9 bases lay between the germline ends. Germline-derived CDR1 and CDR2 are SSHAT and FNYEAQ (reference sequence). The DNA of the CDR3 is TGTGCCAGCAGCTTAGGACTACCAGAAGAGACCCAGTACTTC. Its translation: CASSLGLPEETQYF.

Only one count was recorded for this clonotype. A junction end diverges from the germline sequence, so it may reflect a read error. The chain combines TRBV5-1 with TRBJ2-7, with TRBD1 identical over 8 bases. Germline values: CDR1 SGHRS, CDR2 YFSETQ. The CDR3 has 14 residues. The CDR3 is CASSSRQGNYGQYF. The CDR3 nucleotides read TGCGCCAGCAGCTCCCGACAGGGGAATTACGGGCAGTACTTC.